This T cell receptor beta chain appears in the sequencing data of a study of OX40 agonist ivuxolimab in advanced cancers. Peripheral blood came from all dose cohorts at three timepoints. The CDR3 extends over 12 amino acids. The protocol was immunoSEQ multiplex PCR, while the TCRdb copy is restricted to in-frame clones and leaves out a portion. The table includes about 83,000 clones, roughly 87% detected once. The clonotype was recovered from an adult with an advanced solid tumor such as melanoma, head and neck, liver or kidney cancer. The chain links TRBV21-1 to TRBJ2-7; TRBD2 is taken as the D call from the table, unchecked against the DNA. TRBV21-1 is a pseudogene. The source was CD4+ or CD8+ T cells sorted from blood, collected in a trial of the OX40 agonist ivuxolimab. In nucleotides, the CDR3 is TGTGCCAGCAGCAAAGCGCGGGACGAGCAGTACTTC. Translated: CASSKARDEQYF.